The source of this T cell receptor (beta chain) is a study of T cell responses to AZD1222 COVID-19 vaccine. Only in-frame clones appear in the TCRdb table, and some are missing; sequencing was by immunoSEQ multiplex PCR. The sample contains some 160,000 clones, around 94% of which appear only once. A note on this clone: As yet, its antigen is unknown.

Broader study findings: Repertoire sampling was restricted to post-peak T cell response timepoints.

The V gene lost 7 bases and the J gene lost 0 bases, with 13 bases spanning the gap. CDR3 length equals 15 residues. CDR1 is LNHDA and CDR2 is SQIVND in the germline V gene (reference sequence). The sequence was collected from an adult in good health. The chain couples TRBV19 to TRBJ2-4; D is unresolved. Sequenced material: peripheral blood, taken on day 0 of AZD1222 vaccination. DNA for the CDR3: TGTGCCAGTAAGAACCGGTCCCTAGCCAAAAACATTCAGTACTTC. Amino acid sequence: CASKNRSLAKNIQYF.